The subject of this entry is one T cell receptor beta chain. These data come from a study of T-cell reconstitution after alpha-beta-depleted transplantation in children. Unique molecular identifiers featured in how the TCRbeta library was prepared. Via MiXCR, TCRdb re-called the PCR reads, giving one row per CDR3 protein. Seen here are 490,000 or so distinct CDR3 sequences, about an eighth observed once, and the top ten hold around 6%. Looked up from germline, CDR1 is SGHRS and CDR2 is YFSETQ. Deletions cut 5 bases from V and 5 bases from J, with 8 bases between. This CDR3 is built from 12 residues. This receptor was identified in a human donor who donated a stem cell graft to a child with combined immunodeficiency. Sequences were derived from PBMCs from the stem cell graft donor, sampled from the stem cell graft. The chain links TRBV5-1 to TRBJ2-1; D uncertain. CDR3 residues: CASRVRNNEQFF. CDR3 nucleotide sequence: TGCGCCAGCAGAGTTCGAAACAATGAGCAGTTCTTC.